The 9 T cell receptor beta chains given below trace back to one sample, sequenced in a study of shared clonotypes between healthy human individuals. The assay was immunoSEQ multiplex PCR, and TCRdb's table has in-frame clones only and misses some. The sample consists of more than 2 million clones, approximately 95% of them appearing once. The sample comprised naive CD4+ T cells sorted from blood. Subset meaning: CD45RA+ positively selected. Receptors originate from a man younger than 35 in good health.

This chain links TRBV6-6 with TRBJ2-3, with D perhaps TRBD2 (7 bases). This CDR3 is built from 15 residues. Per the germline V gene, CDR1 is MNHNY and CDR2 is SVGAGI (reference sequence). The V end was cut by 6 bases, the J end by 1 base, with 14 bases between. The CDR3 DNA reads TGTGCCAGCAGGTCGGAGGGGGGGCGCACAGATACGCAGTATTTT. Protein product: CASRSEGGRTDTQYF.

In regard to this clone: The sample contains more than one DNA sequence encoding this CDR3. The chain combines TRBV15 with TRBJ2-7; D gene uncertain. Germline V gene data show CDR1 as LNHNV and CDR2 as YYDKDF (reference sequence). Trimming removed 0 bases from V and 4 bases from J, with 7 bases in between. The CDR3 consists of 13 residues. CDR3 nucleotides: TGTGCCACCAGCAGAGATGCAGGTTACGAGCAGTACTTC. Its protein product is CATSRDAGYEQYF.

This clone was picked up one time. The gene calls are TRBV5-1 and TRBJ2-6, with a possible D match to TRBD2 (5 bases). Per the germline V gene, CDR1 is SGHRS and CDR2 is YFSETQ. Trimming removed 7 bases from V and 0 bases from J, with 8 bases in between. This CDR3 spans 14 amino acids. The CDR3 spells CASGESSGANVLTF. The CDR3 DNA reads TGCGCCAGCGGGGAGAGCTCTGGGGCCAACGTCCTGACTTTC.

This chain uses TRBV6-5 with TRBJ1-3; a possible D gene is TRBD1 (6 bases). This CDR3 spans 16 amino acids. With 4 bases removed from V and 1 base from J, the gap between germline ends came to 14 bases. Germline-derived CDR1 and CDR2 are MNHEY and SVGAGI. The CDR3: CASSSRGGGSGNTIYF. The CDR3 DNA reads as TGTGCCAGCAGTTCCCGAGGGGGAGGGTCTGGAAACACCATATATTTT.

The gene calls are TRBV29-1 and TRBJ2-2; tentatively, D is TRBD1 or TRBD2 (6 bases each). Trimming pared 4 bases from V and 4 bases from J, leaving 16 bases between. Germline V CDR1 and CDR2: SQVTM, ANQGSEA. The CDR3 contains 15 residues. The CDR3 DNA sequence: TGCAGCGTTGGTGGGTTGAAGGGGGGCACCGGGGAGCTGTTTTTT. This gives the protein CSVGGLKGGTGELFF.

The J gene is TRBJ2-7, the V gene TRBV7-2, with 9 bases identical to TRBD2. V was clipped by 1 base and J by 4 bases; unmatched bases: 5. This CDR3 comprises 15 residues. From germline, CDR1 is SGHTA and CDR2 FQGNSA. CDR3 protein: CASSLVGTSYYEQYF. The DNA for the CDR3 is TGTGCCAGCAGCTTAGTCGGGACTAGCTATTACGAGCAGTACTTC.

V and J are TRBV4-1 and TRBJ1-5; TRBD1 agrees at 10 bases. The CDR3 is made up of 16 amino acids. Germline loops: CDR1 MGHRA, CDR2 YSYEKL. Trimming took 3 bases from V and 6 from J; bases not matched to a gene: 8. Here the CDR3 reads CASSQIGQGVSQPQHF. CDR3 DNA sequence: TGCGCCAGCAGCCAGATAGGACAGGGGGTAAGTCAGCCCCAGCATTTT.

Regarding this clone: The same CDR3 arises from other DNA sequences in this sample as well. The genes are TRBV28 and TRBJ1-2; the D gene is possibly TRBD1 (5 bases). In germline, CDR1 is MDHEN, CDR2 SYDVKM. V was pared by 2 bases and J by 2 bases, with 9 bases between. The CDR3 has 14 amino acids. The CDR3 reads CASSLGGSNYGYTF. The CDR3 DNA sequence: TGTGCCAGCAGTTTAGGGGGATCGAACTATGGCTACACCTTC.

V is TRBV30 and J is TRBJ1-4, with 7 positions matching TRBD1. CDR3 size: 12 residues. Germline V gives CDR1 GTSNPN, CDR2 SVGIG (reference sequence). The V gene end was trimmed by 8 bases and the J gene end by 0 bases; junction bases not matched to a gene: 0. CDR3 bases: TGTGCCGGGACAGCAACTAATGAAAAACTGTTTTTT. It translates to CAGTATNEKLFF.